This TCR beta chain was obtained from a study of blood T cell repertoires in COVID-19. The protocol was immunoSEQ multiplex PCR, while the TCRdb copy is restricted to in-frame clones and leaves out a portion. The sample holds under 300,000 clones, 80% to 85% seen once. The germline gives CDR1 MNHEY, CDR2 SVGAGI. The CDR3 is made up of 14 amino acids. After removal of 6 bases from V and 7 bases from J, the junction contained 8 bases not matched to a gene. This clone came up a few times. The rearrangement uses TRBV6-5 and TRBJ1-2, with 10 bases that match TRBD1. The sample comprised PBMCs or T cells enriched from blood (not recorded which). This TCR was recovered from a man aged 50 to 59 who had recovered from COVID-19. The CDR3 bases are TGTGCCAGCAGCACCGACAGGGGGCTCTCTGGCTACACCTTC. Encoded protein: CASSTDRGLSGYTF.